This T cell receptor beta chain was recovered during a study of CD8 T cells in ankylosing spondylitis (dated by TCRdb to the late 2010s). Regarding the research as a whole: The study set out to find disease-linked TCR variants by profiling T cell receptor beta repertoires in ankylosing spondylitis patients and healthy donors. Peripheral blood was sampled, and synovial fluid was additionally collected from ankylosing spondylitis patients. The full study cohort was made up of about two dozen ankylosing spondylitis patients and more than 90 healthy donors. General study outcomes and caveats: A TCR beta motif of roughly 8 highly homologous amino acid variants appeared characteristic of blood from ankylosing spondylitis patients. The disease-linked clones had a CD8+ phenotype and were found at relatively low frequencies in peripheral blood. According to the report, matched synovial fluid samples from ankylosing spondylitis patients were significantly enriched for the disease-linked clones. Some TCR beta motif variants had previously been reported in synovial fluid and blood of reactive arthritis patients, which suggested common disease-initiation mechanisms.

TCRdb shows the sequencer as Illumina HiSeq 2500. TCR beta libraries were prepared by quantitative 5'-RACE with molecular barcodes. Under the source paper's analysis protocol: Disease-linked TCR variants were identified with a new computational method built on a probabilistic model of VDJ rearrangement. TCRdb handled the public reads itself, with Q25 trimming in fastp and clone calling in MiXCR, and kept productive beta chains. Every CDR3 protein is listed once, alongside the most common genes and DNA of its rows. The V and J calls follow TCRdb's processing rather than the paper's. For this sample there are around 280,000 distinct CDR3 sequences; 15% to 25% appear just once. The top ten hold roughly 8% of the sample. Counted from cysteine to phenylalanine, this CDR3 has 15 amino acids. The kept DNA is CDR3 alone, 45 bases in frame from the first base. CDR1 and CDR2 are drawn from the germline V gene (reference sequence): DFQATT, SNEGSKA. V is trimmed back by 3 bases and J by 2 bases, and the junction contains 9 bases that no gene match accounts for.

About this clonotype itself: Its antigen remains unidentified. No clone much larger than this one lies a single base away; base qualities are absent.

In this chain, TRBV20-1 is recombined with TRBJ1-2, and 7 junctional nucleotides match TRBD1. The clonotype comes from a male donor with ankylosing spondylitis or in good health (not recorded which). Sequenced material: blood, either unsorted or a sorted T cell fraction (not recorded which). The CDR3 has the sequence CSAREGQIGNYGYTF. The sequenced DNA is TGCAGTGCTAGGGAGGGACAGATCGGAAACTATGGCTACACCTTC.